Each of the 2 T cell receptor beta chains below was sequenced from the same sample in a study of Japanese encephalitis immunity and Zika vaccine responses. TCRdb re-called the 5' RACE reads with MiXCR, one entry per CDR3 protein. The sample consists of some 340 distinct CDR3 sequences, over 3% of them appearing once. CFSE-labeled PBMCs were cultured more than five days with peptide pools, each at 1 ug/mL. The sort collected unfixed, live, CD56-CD19-CD16-CD3+CD4+ CFSE-low proliferating CD4 T cells. Sequenced material: antigen-activated CD4+ T cells from blood, cultured, taken during a Zika inactivated vaccine study. These receptors all come from an adult woman who received an inactivated Zika virus vaccine.

This clonotype is large. The chain is built from TRBV29-1 and TRBJ1-1; a possible D gene is TRBD1 (5 bases). Germline lookup yields CDR1 SQVTM and CDR2 ANQGSEA. The germline V and J ends were trimmed by 5 bases and 1 base, with 11 bases remaining between them. This CDR3 has 13 residues. DNA of the CDR3: TGCAGCGTTCGAAGGGGCGGGAACACTGAAGCTTTCTTT. Translation: CSVRRGGNTEAFF.

By proportion, this clonotype is large. The genes are TRBV5-1 and TRBJ2-2, with unresolved D. V gave up 3 bases and J gave up 4 bases, with 13 bases separating them. The CDR3 is made up of 15 amino acids. Looked up from germline, CDR1 is SGHRS and CDR2 is YFSETQ. In nucleotides, the CDR3 is TGCGCCAGCAGCTCTATTGGATTGGGCACCGGGGAGCTGTTTTTT. It encodes CASSSIGLGTGELFF.